Listed here are 28 T cell receptor beta chains from one sample, sequenced in a study of cytomegalovirus exposure and HLA in healthy donors. The PCR contained 60 Vbeta and 13 Jbeta primers. The protocol was immunoSEQ multiplex PCR, while the TCRdb copy is restricted to in-frame clones and leaves out a portion. Here the sample spans more than 90,000 clones, 80% to 85% being singletons. Sequences were obtained from PBMCs. Receptors originate from a young man in good health and CMV-seropositive.

The chain couples TRBV7-8 to TRBJ1-1, with TRBD1 matching 8 bases. Germline loops: CDR1 SGHVS, CDR2 FQNEAQ. J was trimmed by 1 base and V by 7 bases; bases with no gene match: 5. The CDR3 has 14 residues. This CDR3 is CASIIGQGNTEAFF. CDR3 DNA sequence: TGTGCCAGCATCATTGGACAGGGGAACACTGAAGCTTTCTTT. Variable domain in full (rest from reference TRBV7-8 and TRBJ1-1): GAGVSQSPRYKVAKRGQDVALRCDPISGHVSLFWYQQALGQGPEFLTYFQNEAQLDKSGLPSDRFFAERPEGSVSTLKIQRTQQEDSAVYLCASIIGQGNTEAFFGQGTRLTVV.

V usage is TRBV28 and J usage is TRBJ2-3, with D maybe TRBD2 (6 bases). The V end lost 4 bases, the J end lost 2 bases, and 19 bases lay between the germline ends. Germline V lookup: CDR1 MDHEN, CDR2 SYDVKM. The length of the CDR3 is 17 residues. The CDR3 region has the DNA TGTGCCAGCAGTTCCTTCTTAGCGGACACCGACACAGATACGCAGTATTTT. Protein product: CASSSFLADTDTDTQYF.

The chain couples TRBV19 to TRBJ2-6; 8 positions agree with TRBD1. Unmatched junction bases numbered 11, after V lost 1 base and J lost 0 bases. This CDR3 is 20 amino acids long. Per the germline V gene, CDR1 is LNHDA and CDR2 is SQIVND (reference sequence). CDR3: CASSIALGQGPFSGANVLTF. The CDR3 DNA sequence: TGTGCCAGTAGTATAGCGCTCGGACAGGGACCGTTCTCTGGGGCCAACGTCCTGACTTTC.

This chain links TRBV15 with TRBJ2-7; TRBD1 matches 10 bases. CDR1 LNHNV and CDR2 YYDKDF come from the germline V gene (reference sequence). This CDR3 is built from 17 residues. V was clipped by 0 bases and J by 2 bases; unmatched bases: 7. The CDR3 DNA reads TGTGCCACCAGCAGAGATCTCCGGGACAGGGGCACCTACGAGCAGTACTTC. This encodes CATSRDLRDRGTYEQYF.

The chain couples TRBV10-3 to TRBJ1-1, with D perhaps TRBD1 (6 bases). This CDR3 is built from 14 residues. Trimming cost V 6 bases and J 4 bases, with 15 bases left between them. The germline V gene encodes CDR1 ENHRY and CDR2 SYGVKD. In DNA, the CDR3 is TGTGCCATCAGACTACAGGGCTTTGGCACTGAAGCTTTCTTT. Residues: CAIRLQGFGTEAFF.

This clone came up a few times. The chain has TRBV7-7 and TRBJ1-4; the D is unclear. CDR1 and CDR2 (germline): SSHAT, FNYEAQ (reference sequence). There are 13 residues in the CDR3. V lost 1 base, J lost 6 bases, and 6 bases lay in between. The CDR3, as DNA: TGTGCCAGCAGCTTAGACAGTCATGAAAAACTGTTTTTT. Its protein is CASSLDSHEKLFF. The variable domain in full, completed from reference TRBV7-7 and TRBJ1-4, reads GAGVSQSPRYKVTKRGQDVTLRCDPISSHATLYWYQQALGQGPEFLTYFNYEAQPDKSGLPSDRFSAERPEGSISTLTIQRTEQRDSAMYRCASSLDSHEKLFFGSGTQLSVL.

This chain uses TRBV2 with TRBJ1-1; D is possibly TRBD1 (6 bases). Trimming took 5 bases from V and 8 from J, leaving 21 bases between them. The germline CDR1 and CDR2 sequences are SNHLY and FYNNEI. The CDR3 sequence is 15 residues long. CDR3 residues: CASSQVMGGLAEAFF. The DNA for the CDR3 is TGTGCCAGCAGTCAAGTCATGGGGGGGCTAGCGGAAGCTTTCTTT.

This rearrangement joins TRBV5-4 to TRBJ2-7; 13 bases are a match to TRBD2. From germline, CDR1 is SGHNT and CDR2 YYREEE (reference sequence). The CDR3 is 17 residues long. With V trimmed by 4 bases and J by 1 base, 8 bases remained unmatched. CDR3 in amino acids: CASSLGGTSGMSYEQYV. For the CDR3, the DNA is TGTGCCAGCAGCCTTGGAGGGACTAGCGGGATGTCCTACGAGCAGTACGTC.

The chain combines TRBV5-1 with TRBJ2-3; D might be TRBD2 (6 bases). This CDR3 comprises 14 residues. Trimming shortened V by 4 bases and J by 6 bases, and 15 bases separated the two germline ends. Germline V gene lookup returns CDR1 SGHRS and CDR2 YFSETQ. CDR3 coding DNA: TGCGCCAGCAGCCCGGGTCTAGCGTTGGATACGCAGTATTTT. Translation gives CASSPGLALDTQYF.

This clone is a singleton in its sample. This chain joins TRBV23-1 and TRBJ1-2; D is unresolved. TRBV23-1 is sorted into the ORF group, with uncertain function. The CDR3 sequence is 11 residues long. V lost 2 bases to trimming and J lost 5 bases, with 3 bases between them. Written as DNA, the CDR3 is TGCGCCAGCAGTCAAGAGTATGGCTACACCTTC. Its protein product is CASSQEYGYTF.

The chain recombines TRBV10-3 with TRBJ2-5; 7 bases map to TRBD1. CDR1 ENHRY and CDR2 SYGVKD come from the germline V gene. J lost 3 bases, V lost 4 bases, and 8 bases had no gene match. CDR3 length: 15 residues. The CDR3 loop reads CAISGSQGDEETQYF. In nucleotides, the CDR3 is TGTGCCATCAGTGGGTCCCAGGGGGACGAAGAGACCCAGTACTTC.

The rearrangement links TRBV5-5 to TRBJ2-7; 8 bases agree with TRBD1. The CDR3 length is 16 residues. Per germline, CDR1 SGHKS and CDR2 YYEKEE (reference sequence). J lost 1 base, V lost 4 bases, and 10 bases had no gene match. CDR3 sequence: CASSPDRVSTSYEQYF. CDR3 nucleotide sequence: TGTGCCAGCAGCCCGGACAGGGTCTCGACGTCCTACGAGCAGTACTTC. The full variable domain, in which reference TRBV5-5 and TRBJ2-7 provide the parts outside the CDR3, is DAGVTQSPTHLIKTRGQQVTLRCSPISGHKSVSWYQQVLGQGPQFIFQYYEKEERGRGNFPDRFSARQFPNYSSELNVNALLLGDSALYLCASSPDRVSTSYEQYFGPGTRLTVT.

In its sample, this clone was seen a few times. V usage is TRBV10-3 and J usage is TRBJ1-6, with D perhaps matching TRBD1 (5 bases). The CDR3 is 14 amino acids. CDR1 ENHRY and CDR2 SYGVKD come from the germline V gene. V lost 6 bases and J 14 bases, leaving 20 bases between the germline ends. The CDR3 spells CAIRAVGPGASLHF. The CDR3 nucleotides read TGTGCCATCAGAGCAGTGGGGCCGGGAGCGTCCCTCCACTTT.

This clone showed up just a few times. The chain couples TRBV6-5 to TRBJ2-1; 8 positions agree with TRBD2. CDR1 MNHEY and CDR2 SVGAGI come from the germline V gene. This CDR3 spans 16 amino acids. J gave up 5 bases and V 0 bases, and 6 bases lay outside the gene matches. The CDR3 DNA sequence: TGTGCCAGCAGTTACTCGAGACGGGGGGGCCACAATGAGCAGTTCTTC. Translating gives CASSYSRRGGHNEQFF.

The gene calls are TRBV19 and TRBJ2-5; weak D call: TRBD2 (6 bases). Germline V gene sequence: CDR1 LNHDA, CDR2 SQIVND (reference sequence). The ends were cut back, 10 bases at V and 1 base at J, with 13 bases in the middle. This CDR3 contains 13 residues. Written as DNA, the CDR3 is TGTGCCACCAGAGCGGGCCCCCAAGAGACCCAGTACTTC. The encoded protein is CATRAGPQETQYF.

A few counts support this clone. The gene calls are TRBV30 and TRBJ2-5; D perhaps matches TRBD2 (6 bases). The CDR3 is 13 amino acids. Looked up from germline, CDR1 is GTSNPN and CDR2 is SVGIG (reference sequence). Trimming cost V 1 base and J 5 bases, with 11 bases left between them. DNA for the CDR3: TGTGCCTGGAGTGCCAGAGGGAGGGAGACCCAGTACTTC. It yields the protein CAWSARGRETQYF.

The chain has TRBV4-1 and TRBJ1-3; TRBD1 might be the D (6 bases). The germline gives CDR1 MGHRA, CDR2 YSYEKL. The V gene lost 6 bases and the J gene lost 3 bases, with 21 bases spanning the gap. The CDR3 extends over 17 amino acids. The CDR3 coding sequence is TGCGCCAGCAGTACCGTTCTCAGGGGATCTTTTGGAAACACCATATATTTT. Residues: CASSTVLRGSFGNTIYF.

The chain is built from TRBV29-1 and TRBJ1-1; D uncertain. CDR3 length: 13 residues. Per germline, CDR1 SQVTM and CDR2 ANQGSEA. Trimming pared 7 bases from V and 0 bases from J, leaving 12 bases between. For the CDR3, the DNA is TGCAGCGGCCAAGGAACTATGAACACTGAAGCTTTCTTT. It is translated as CSGQGTMNTEAFF.

The genes are TRBV6-7 and TRBJ2-7, with D possibly TRBD2 on 6 matching bases. TRBV6-7 is labeled an ORF, and its function is uncertain. The CDR3 totals 14 residues. The CDR3 region has the DNA TGTGGACGGACCGGGGAGGTCTACTCCTACGAGCAGTACGTC. Translation gives CGRTGEVYSYEQYV.

The chain uses TRBV5-4 and TRBJ2-6, with D maybe TRBD1 (5 bases). Per the germline V gene, CDR1 is SGHNT and CDR2 is YYREEE (reference sequence). The V end lost 4 bases, the J end lost 2 bases, and 19 bases lay between the germline ends. The CDR3 has 18 residues. CDR3 coding DNA: TGTGCCAGCAGCCCGTGGGTGGCAGGGCCGCCTGGGGCCAACGTCCTGACTTTC. Its translation is CASSPWVAGPPGANVLTF.

The chain combines TRBV6-5 with TRBJ1-4, with TRBD1 matching over 7 bases. From germline, CDR1 is MNHEY and CDR2 SVGAGI. The CDR3 covers 13 residues. J lost 7 bases, V lost 8 bases, and 7 bases had no gene match. DNA for the CDR3: TGTGCCAGCGGAGACAGGGTGTTTGAAAAACTGTTTTTT. It encodes CASGDRVFEKLFF.

The genes are TRBV19 and TRBJ2-1, with D possibly being TRBD2 (6 bases). Germline V lookup: CDR1 LNHDA, CDR2 SQIVND (reference sequence). This CDR3 has 15 amino acids. V shed 6 bases and J shed 8 bases, with 20 bases lying between them. This CDR3 is CASRSAGGPYYEQFF. For the CDR3, the DNA is TGTGCCAGTAGGTCCGCCGGAGGGCCTTATTATGAGCAGTTCTTC.

This chain links TRBV5-4 with TRBJ2-7; no clear D. This CDR3 comprises 14 residues. Germline-derived CDR1 and CDR2 are SGHNT and YYREEE (reference sequence). V lost 4 bases to trimming and J lost 4 bases, with 15 bases between them. The CDR3 DNA reads TGTGCCAGCAGCCTCGGCGGCTTGATTTACGAGCAGTACTTC. It translates to CASSLGGLIYEQYF. The complete variable domain, with remaining parts taken from reference TRBV5-4 and TRBJ2-7, reads ETGVTQSPTHLIKTRGQQVTLRCSSQSGHNTVSWYQQALGQGPQFIFQYYREEENGRGNFPPRFSGLQFPNYSSELNVNALELDDSALYLCASSLGGLIYEQYFGPGTRLTVT.

As DNA, the CDR3 is TGCAGCGCCCGGCGGGACAGGGAGTACAATGAGCAGTTCTTC. It specifies CSARRDREYNEQFF. The V and J genes are TRBV29-1 and TRBJ2-1; TRBD1 aligns across 9 bases. The CDR3 spans 14 residues. The V gene end was trimmed by 7 bases and the J gene end by 4 bases; junction bases not matched to a gene: 8. Germline V CDR1 and CDR2: SQVTM, ANQGSEA.

The CDR3 nucleotides are TGTGCCAGCAGCCGGGCCGACAGGTTGGGTTCACCCCTCCACTTT. As protein: CASSRADRLGSPLHF. The V gene is TRBV11-2, the J gene TRBJ1-6; a weak D match, TRBD1 (6 bases). The germline V gene encodes CDR1 SGHAT and CDR2 FQNNGV. Trimming took 5 bases from V and 9 from J, leaving 17 bases between them. The CDR3 is 15 residues long.

The CDR3 nucleotides read TGTGCCATCAGTGCTGGGGGAGCGGGCGAATATCCCAGAGAGACCCAGTACTTC. It specifies CAISAGGAGEYPRETQYF. The chain combines TRBV10-3 with TRBJ2-5, with D tentatively TRBD2 (6 bases). The germline gives CDR1 ENHRY, CDR2 SYGVKD. The CDR3 runs to 18 residues. V was trimmed by 4 bases and J by 4 bases, leaving 25 bases between them.

CDR3 DNA sequence: TGCGCCAGCAGCTTAGGGACAAGCTCCTACGAGCAGTACTTC. It translates to CASSLGTSSYEQYF. The chain couples TRBV5-1 to TRBJ2-7; maybe TRBD1 (6 bases). The CDR3 spans 14 residues. The V end lost 2 bases, the J end lost 0 bases, and 9 bases lay between the germline ends. The V gene's germline CDR1 is SGHRS and CDR2 YFSETQ.

The chain has TRBV14 and TRBJ2-7; D unclear. The CDR3 spans 12 residues. The germline gives CDR1 SGHDN, CDR2 FVKESK. The V and J ends lost 0 bases and 6 bases respectively, with 6 bases between them. CDR3 DNA sequence: TGTGCCAGCAGCCAAGACCGTATCGAGCAGTACTTC. Protein sequence: CASSQDRIEQYF.